One and the same sample provided the 11 T cell receptor beta chains below, sequenced in a study of blood T cell repertoires in COVID-19. Libraries were prepared by immunoSEQ multiplex PCR; TCRdb keeps only in-frame clonotypes and omits some of them. The sample lists 90,000 to 150,000 clones; roughly 87% were seen once. Sample: peripheral blood. The origin of the receptors is a man older than 75 with acute or convalescent COVID-19.

This chain connects TRBV12-3 or TRBV12-4 to TRBJ2-1; D is unresolved. Trimming took 3 bases from V and 10 from J, leaving 10 bases between them. This CDR3 has 12 residues. This CDR3 is CASSFPASEQFF. The CDR3 DNA sequence: TGTGCCAGCAGTTTTCCCGCAAGCGAGCAGTTCTTC.

This chain links TRBV7-2 with TRBJ2-7; possible D gene TRBD1, 6 bases. V was trimmed by 2 bases and J by 2 bases, leaving 10 bases between them. The V gene's germline CDR1 is SGHTA and CDR2 FQGNSA. This CDR3 is built from 14 residues. The CDR3 here is CASSLRAGAYEQYF. CDR3 nucleotides: TGTGCCAGCAGCTTAAGGGCAGGGGCCTACGAGCAGTACTTC. The whole variable domain, remainder taken from reference TRBV7-2 and TRBJ2-7, is GAGVSQSPSNKVTEKGKDVELRCDPISGHTALYWYRQSLGQGLEFLIYFQGNSAPDKSGLPSDRFSAERTGGSVSTLTIQRTQQEDSAVYLCASSLRAGAYEQYFGPGTRLTVT.

The J gene is TRBJ2-3, the V gene TRBV5-1, with a tentative D call TRBD1 (5 bases). Trimming removed 0 bases at V and 0 bases at J, with 11 bases between. From germline, CDR1 is SGHRS and CDR2 YFSETQ. The CDR3 has 16 residues. The CDR3 coding sequence is TGCGCCAGCAGCTTGGGGCAGGGATGGAGCACAGATACGCAGTATTTT. It yields the protein CASSLGQGWSTDTQYF.

The genes are TRBV12-3 or TRBV12-4 and TRBJ2-1; D perhaps matches TRBD2 (6 bases). V was cut by 6 bases and J by 13 bases, with 16 bases left in between. The CDR3 contains 12 residues. CDR3 in amino acids: CASRWTTERQFF. CDR3 bases: TGTGCCAGCAGGTGGACTACAGAGAGACAGTTCTTC.

This chain joins TRBV29-1 and TRBJ2-1, with 10 bases matching TRBD2. Germline loops: CDR1 SQVTM, CDR2 ANQGSEA. The ends lost 5 bases at V and 4 bases at J; junction bases unmatched: 5. The CDR3 loop spans 14 amino acids. As DNA, the CDR3 is TGCAGCGTTCGTTTAGCGGGGGGATACAATGAGCAGTTCTTC. Translating it yields CSVRLAGGYNEQFF.

This chain uses TRBV4-1 with TRBJ2-1, with D possibly matching TRBD1 (6 bases). Germline loops: CDR1 MGHRA, CDR2 YSYEKL. Trimming pared 3 bases from V and 10 bases from J, leaving 10 bases between. The CDR3 is 12 residues long. The CDR3 spells CASSQPGTEQFF. In DNA, the CDR3 is TGCGCCAGCAGCCAGCCCGGGACAGAGCAGTTCTTC.

The chain is built from TRBV18 and TRBJ1-1; TRBD1 aligns across 11 bases. J was trimmed by 1 base and V by 3 bases; bases with no gene match: 1. The CDR3 covers 15 residues. Per germline, CDR1 KGHSH and CDR2 LQKENI. CDR3 nucleotides: TGTGCCAGCTCACCCGGGACAGGGGGGAACACTGAAGCTTTCTTT. Its translation: CASSPGTGGNTEAFF. Combining the CDR3 with reference TRBV18 and TRBJ1-1 gives the whole variable domain NAGVMQNPRHLVRRRGQEARLRCSPMKGHSHVYWYRQLPEEGLKFMVYLQKENIIDESGMPKERFSAEFPKEGPSILRIQQVVRGDSAAYFCASSPGTGGNTEAFFGQGTRLTVV.

The V call is TRBV27, the J call TRBJ2-5; 12 bases align to TRBD2. Germline-derived CDR1 and CDR2 are MNHEY and SMNVEV (reference sequence). Germline trimming cut 5 bases from V and 5 bases from J; bases unmatched to any gene: 6. The CDR3 runs 15 residues. The CDR3 spells CASSRGLAGRETQYF. The CDR3 DNA is TGTGCCAGCAGTCGGGGACTAGCGGGTCGGGAGACCCAGTACTTC.

The gene calls are TRBV6-6 and TRBJ1-4; unclear D gene. Germline V gene sequence: CDR1 MNHNY, CDR2 SVGAGI (reference sequence). The CDR3 spans 13 residues. The V end was cut by 0 bases, the J end by 5 bases, with 4 bases between. Here the CDR3 reads CASSYSGNEKLFF. CDR3 in DNA: TGTGCCAGCAGTTACTCGGGCAATGAAAAACTGTTTTTT.

The CDR3 loop is CASSAASGAYNEQFF. The CDR3 bases are TGTGCCAGCAGCGCTGCTAGCGGAGCTTACAATGAGCAGTTCTTC. The chain is built from TRBV7-9 and TRBJ2-1, with 7 bases identical to TRBD2. The CDR3 loop spans 15 amino acids. Trimming cost V 5 bases and J 4 bases; bases outside gene matches: 8. Germline values: CDR1 SEHNR, CDR2 FQNEAQ (reference sequence).

The rearrangement uses TRBV27 and TRBJ1-3; 7 bases map to TRBD1. There are 15 residues in the CDR3. Trimming removed 2 bases from V and 0 bases from J; junction bases left unmatched: 1. Germline CDR1 MNHEY, CDR2 SMNVEV (reference sequence). As DNA, the CDR3 is TGTGCCAGCAGTTTAGGGACAGCCTCTGGAAACACCATATATTTT. Amino acids: CASSLGTASGNTIYF.